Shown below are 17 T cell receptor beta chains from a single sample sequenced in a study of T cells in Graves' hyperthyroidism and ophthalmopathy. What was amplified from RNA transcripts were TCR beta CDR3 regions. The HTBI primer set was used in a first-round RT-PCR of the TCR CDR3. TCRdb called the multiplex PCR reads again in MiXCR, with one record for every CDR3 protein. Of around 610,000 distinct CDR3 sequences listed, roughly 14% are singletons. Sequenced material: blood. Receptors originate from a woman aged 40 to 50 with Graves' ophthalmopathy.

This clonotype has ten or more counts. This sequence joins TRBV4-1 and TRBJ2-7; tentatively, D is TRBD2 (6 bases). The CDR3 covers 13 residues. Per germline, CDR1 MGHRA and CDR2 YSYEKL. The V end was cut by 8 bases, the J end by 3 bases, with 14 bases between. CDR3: CASSRDWGYEQYF. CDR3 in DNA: TGCGCCAGCTCCCGGGACTGGGGCTACGAGCAGTACTTC.

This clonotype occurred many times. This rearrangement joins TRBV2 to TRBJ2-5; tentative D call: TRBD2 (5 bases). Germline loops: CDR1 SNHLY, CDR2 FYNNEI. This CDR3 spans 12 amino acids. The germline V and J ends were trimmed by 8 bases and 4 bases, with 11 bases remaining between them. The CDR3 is CASETSRETQYF. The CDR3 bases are TGTGCCAGCGAAACTAGTCGAGAGACCCAGTACTTC. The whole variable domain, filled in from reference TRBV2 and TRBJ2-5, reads EPEVTQTPSHQVTQMGQEVILRCVPISNHLYFYWYRQILGQKVEFLVSFYNNEISEKSEIFDDQFSVERPDGSNFTLKIRSTKLEDSAMYFCASETSRETQYFGPGTRLLVL.

In DNA form, the CDR3 reads TGTGCCAGCAGCTTAGTTCGAGGAGCTGGGGCCAACGTCCTGACTTTC. Protein sequence: CASSLVRGAGANVLTF. This rearrangement joins TRBV11-2 to TRBJ2-6; no reliable D call. CDR1 is SGHAT and CDR2 is FQNNGV in the germline V gene. The ends were cut back, 1 base at V and 2 bases at J, with 9 bases in the middle. The CDR3 runs to 16 residues.

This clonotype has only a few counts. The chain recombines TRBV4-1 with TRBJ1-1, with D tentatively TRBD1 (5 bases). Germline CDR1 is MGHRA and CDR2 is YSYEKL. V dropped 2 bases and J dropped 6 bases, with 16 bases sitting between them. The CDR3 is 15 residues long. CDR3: CASSQRQSSPSEAFF. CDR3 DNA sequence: TGCGCCAGCAGCCAACGACAGTCTTCCCCCTCTGAAGCTTTCTTT.

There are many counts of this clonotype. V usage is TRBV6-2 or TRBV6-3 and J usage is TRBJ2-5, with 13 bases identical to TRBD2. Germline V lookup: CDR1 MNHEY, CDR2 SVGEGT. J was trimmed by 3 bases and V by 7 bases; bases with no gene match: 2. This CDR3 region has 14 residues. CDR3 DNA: TGTGCCAGCATCGGGACTAGCGGGAAAGAGACCCAGTACTTC. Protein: CASIGTSGKETQYF.

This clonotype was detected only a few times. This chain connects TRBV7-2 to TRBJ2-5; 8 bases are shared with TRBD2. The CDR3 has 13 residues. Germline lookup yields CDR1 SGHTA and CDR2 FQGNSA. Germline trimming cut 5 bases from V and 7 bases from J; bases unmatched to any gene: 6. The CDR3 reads CASSPGLDGTQYF. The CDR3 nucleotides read TGTGCCAGCAGCCCGGGACTAGATGGGACCCAGTACTTC.

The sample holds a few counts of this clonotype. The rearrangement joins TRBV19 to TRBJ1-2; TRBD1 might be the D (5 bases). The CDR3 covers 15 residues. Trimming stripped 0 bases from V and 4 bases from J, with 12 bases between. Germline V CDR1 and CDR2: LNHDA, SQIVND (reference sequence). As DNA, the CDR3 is TGTGCCAGTAGTATAGAGCCGCAGGGTAGCTATGGCTACACCTTC. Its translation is CASSIEPQGSYGYTF. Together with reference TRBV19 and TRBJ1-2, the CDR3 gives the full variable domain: DGGITQSPKYLFRKEGQNVTLSCEQNLNHDAMYWYRQDPGQGLRLIYYSQIVNDFQKGDIAEGYSVSREKKESFPLTVTSAQKNPTAFYLCASSIEPQGSYGYTFGSGTRLTVV.

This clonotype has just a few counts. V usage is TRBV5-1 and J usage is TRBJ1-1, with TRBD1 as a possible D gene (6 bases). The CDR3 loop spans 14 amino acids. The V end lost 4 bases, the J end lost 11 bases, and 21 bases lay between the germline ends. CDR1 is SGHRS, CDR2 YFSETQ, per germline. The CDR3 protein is CASSGGDTSFRAFF. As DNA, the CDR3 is TGCGCCAGCAGCGGGGGGGACACGTCCTTTAGGGCTTTCTTT.

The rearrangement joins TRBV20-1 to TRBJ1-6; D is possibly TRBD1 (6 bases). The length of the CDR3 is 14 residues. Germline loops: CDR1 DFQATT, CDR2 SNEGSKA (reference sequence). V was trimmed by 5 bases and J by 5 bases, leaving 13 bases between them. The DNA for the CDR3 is TGCAGTGCTCCGTTCGACAGGAATAATTCACCCCTCCACTTT. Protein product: CSAPFDRNNSPLHF.

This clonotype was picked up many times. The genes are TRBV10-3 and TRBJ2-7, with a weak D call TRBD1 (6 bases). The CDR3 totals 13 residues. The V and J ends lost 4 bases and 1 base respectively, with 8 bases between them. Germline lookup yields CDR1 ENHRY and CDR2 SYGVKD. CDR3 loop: CAISGRGSYEQYF. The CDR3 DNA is TGTGCCATCAGTGGCAGGGGTTCCTACGAGCAGTACTTC.

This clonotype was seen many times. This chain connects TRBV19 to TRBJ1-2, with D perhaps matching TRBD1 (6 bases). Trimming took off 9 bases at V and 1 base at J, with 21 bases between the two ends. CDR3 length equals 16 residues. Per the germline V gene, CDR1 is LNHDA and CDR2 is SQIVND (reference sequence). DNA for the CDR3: TGTGCCAGCGTGTTAACAGGGACGGTAATTAACTATGGCTACACCTTC. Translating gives CASVLTGTVINYGYTF.

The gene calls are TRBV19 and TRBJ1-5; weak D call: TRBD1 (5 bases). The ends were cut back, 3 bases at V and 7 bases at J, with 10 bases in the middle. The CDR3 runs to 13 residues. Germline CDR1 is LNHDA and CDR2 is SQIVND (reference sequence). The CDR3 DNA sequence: TGTGCCAGTAGTATCGCAGGGCTACAGCCCCAGCATTTT. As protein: CASSIAGLQPQHF.

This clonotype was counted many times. The CDR3 protein is CASSRGIGVDYEQYF. The CDR3 DNA is TGTGCCAGCAGTAGGGGGATTGGGGTTGACTACGAGCAGTACTTC. The rearrangement joins TRBV28 to TRBJ2-7; possible D gene TRBD1, 6 bases. Looked up from germline, CDR1 is MDHEN and CDR2 is SYDVKM. V was pared by 5 bases and J by 3 bases, with 17 bases between. The CDR3 runs to 15 residues. Full variable domain (remainder filled in from reference TRBV28 and TRBJ2-7): DVKVTQSSRYLVKRTGEKVFLECVQDMDHENMFWYRQDPGLGLRLIYFSYDVKMKEKGDIPEGYSVSREKKERFSLILESASTNQTSMYLCASSRGIGVDYEQYFGPGTRLTVT.

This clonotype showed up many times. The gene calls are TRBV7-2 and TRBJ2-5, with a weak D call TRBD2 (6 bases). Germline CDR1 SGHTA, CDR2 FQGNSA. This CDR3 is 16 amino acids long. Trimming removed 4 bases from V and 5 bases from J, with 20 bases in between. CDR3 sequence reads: CASSYRGTTPGETQYF. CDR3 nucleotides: TGTGCCAGCAGCTATCGCGGGACCACTCCGGGGGAGACCCAGTACTTC.

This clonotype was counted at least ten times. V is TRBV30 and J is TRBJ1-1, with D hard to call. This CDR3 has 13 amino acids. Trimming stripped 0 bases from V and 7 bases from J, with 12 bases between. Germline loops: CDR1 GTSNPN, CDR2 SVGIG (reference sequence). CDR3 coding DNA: TGTGCCTGGAGTGTAAAGCCACAGAATGAAGCTTTCTTT. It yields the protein CAWSVKPQNEAFF.

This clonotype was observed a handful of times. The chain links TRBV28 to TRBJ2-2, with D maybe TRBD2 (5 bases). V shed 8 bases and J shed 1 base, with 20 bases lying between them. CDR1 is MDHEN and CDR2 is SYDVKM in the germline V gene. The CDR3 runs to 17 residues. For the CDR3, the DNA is TGTGCCAGCGGCCTATGGGAGTGGCGAAGGAACACCGGGGAGCTGTTTTTT. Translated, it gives CASGLWEWRRNTGELFF.

This CDR3 reads CASRAFRGNQPQHF. CDR3 in DNA: TGTGCCAGCAGGGCCTTCAGGGGGAATCAGCCCCAGCATTTT. The chain couples TRBV28 to TRBJ1-5; TRBD1 agrees at 7 bases. The V gene end was trimmed by 6 bases and the J gene end by 4 bases; junction bases not matched to a gene: 6. The CDR3 runs 14 residues. CDR1 MDHEN and CDR2 SYDVKM come from the germline V gene.